This TCR beta chain was retrieved from a study of cytomegalovirus exposure and HLA in healthy donors. This clone was observed a single time. In the PCR, 60 Vbeta and 13 Jbeta primers were used. The protocol was immunoSEQ multiplex PCR, while the TCRdb copy is restricted to in-frame clones and leaves out a portion. This table has about 170,000 clones, around 83% appearing once. V trimming: 1 base; J trimming: 7 bases; junction bases outside the gene matches: 3. There are 15 residues in the CDR3. Per germline, CDR1 SGHNT and CDR2 YENEEA. The sequenced sample consisted of PBMCs. The source of this sequence is a man younger than 40 in good health and CMV-seropositive. The chain uses TRBV11-3 and TRBJ2-1; 11 nucleotides line up with TRBD2. The CDR3 bases are TGTGCCAGCAGCTTAGCCGCTAGCGGGGGGAATGAGCAGTTCTTC. It codes for CASSLAASGGNEQFF.